The count of the clone carrying this T cell receptor (beta chain) is one. Original processing methods: Estimated nucleated cell counts came from reference gene primer amplification. Produced via immunoSEQ multiplex PCR; TCRdb's table is partial and in-frame only. V and J calls and clone size follow that table, whereas D and trimming were derived from the DNA. Seen here are about 51,000 clones, 86% observed once, and the top ten hold around 4%. These data come from a study of blood T cell repertoires in COVID-19. At the level of the study: Specimens from acute and convalescent COVID-19 originated in the United States, Italy and Spain. From T cells, B-cell-depleted T cells, or PBMCs came the material, which was cDNA or gDNA.

Sequencing used peripheral blood. The TCR originated in an elderly man with active COVID-19.

This chain's CDR3 is CASSLDRLAGETDTQYF. Written as DNA, the CDR3 is TGTGCCAGCAGCTTAGATCGATTAGCGGGAGAGACAGATACGCAGTATTTT. This rearrangement joins TRBV7-9 to TRBJ2-3; 9 nucleotides match TRBD2. The CDR3 is 17 residues long. V lost 1 base to trimming and J lost 3 bases; unmatched junction nucleotides: 8. Germline V gene data show CDR1 as SEHNR and CDR2 as FQNEAQ (reference sequence).